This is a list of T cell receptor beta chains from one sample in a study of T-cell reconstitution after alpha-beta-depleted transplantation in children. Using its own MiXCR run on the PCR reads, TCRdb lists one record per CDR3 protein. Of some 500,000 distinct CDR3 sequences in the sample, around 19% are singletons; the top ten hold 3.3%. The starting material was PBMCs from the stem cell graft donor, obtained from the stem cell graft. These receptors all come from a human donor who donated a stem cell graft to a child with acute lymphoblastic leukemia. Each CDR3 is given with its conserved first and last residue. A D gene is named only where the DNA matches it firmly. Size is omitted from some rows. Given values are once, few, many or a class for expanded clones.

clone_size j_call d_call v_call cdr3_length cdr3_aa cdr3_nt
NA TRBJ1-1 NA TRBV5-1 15 CASSLDRLFGTEAFF TGCGCCAGCAGCTTGGACAGGCTTTTTGGTACTGAAGCTTTCTTT
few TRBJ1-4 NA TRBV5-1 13 CASSRSGDYEKLF TGCGCCAGCAGCCGGAGTGGGGATTACGAAAAACTGTTT
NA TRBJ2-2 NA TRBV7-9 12 CASSLYGGELFF TGTGCCAGCAGCTTGTATGGCGGGGAGCTGTTTTTT
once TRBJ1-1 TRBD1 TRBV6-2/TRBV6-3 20 CASSYVSPGRDRVKGTEAFF TGTGCCAGCAGTTACGTTTCCCCGGGCCGGGACAGGGTAAAGGGCACTGAAGCTTTCTTT
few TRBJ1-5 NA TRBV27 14 CASSSRQSNQPQHF TGTGCCAGCAGTTCTAGACAGTCCAATCAGCCCCAGCATTTT
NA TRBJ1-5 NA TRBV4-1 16 CASSQGPTNPNQPQHF TGCGCCAGCAGCCAGGGGCCGACAAACCCTAATCAGCCCCAGCATTTT
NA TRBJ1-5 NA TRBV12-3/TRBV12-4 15 CASSFMGGSNQPQHF TGTGCCAGCAGTTTTATGGGGGGGAGCAATCAGCCCCAGCATTTT
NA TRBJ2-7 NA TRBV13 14 CASRRKGGSYEQYF TGTGCCAGCAGACGGAAAGGGGGTTCCTACGAGCAGTACTTC
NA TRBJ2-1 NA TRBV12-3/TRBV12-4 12 CASSLSGGSQLF TGTGCCAGCAGTCTCTCCGGAGGGAGCCAGCTCTTC
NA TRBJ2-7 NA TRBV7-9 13 CASSPSLSHEQYF TGTGCCAGCAGCCCTTCCCTTTCCCACGAGCAGTACTTC
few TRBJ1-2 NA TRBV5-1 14 CASSPGDPNYGYTF TGCGCCAGCAGCCCCGGTGACCCTAACTATGGCTACACCTTC
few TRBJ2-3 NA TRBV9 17 CASSPLPDSIYTDTQYF TGTGCCAGCAGCCCCCTCCCGGACAGCATTTACACAGATACGCAGTATTTT
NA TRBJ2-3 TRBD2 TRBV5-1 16 CASSYLAGGTTDTQYF TGCGCCAGCAGCTATTTAGCGGGAGGTACAACAGATACGCAGTATTTT
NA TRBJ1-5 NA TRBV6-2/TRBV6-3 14 CASSPPTGNQPQHF TGTGCCAGCAGCCCGCCGACAGGCAATCAGCCCCAGCATTTT
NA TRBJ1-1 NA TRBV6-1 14 CASSDPQDPTEAFF TGTGCCAGCAGTGACCCACAGGACCCCACTGAAGCTTTCTTT
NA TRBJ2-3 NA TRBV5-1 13 CASSLWVRDTQYF TGCGCCAGCAGCTTGTGGGTGAGAGATACGCAGTATTTT
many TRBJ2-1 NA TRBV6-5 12 CASSYSNNEQFF TGTGCCAGCAGTTACTCGAATAATGAGCAGTTCTTC
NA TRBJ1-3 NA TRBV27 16 CASSLSIPRSGNTIYF TGTGCCAGCAGTTTATCTATTCCCCGCTCTGGAAACACCATATATTTT
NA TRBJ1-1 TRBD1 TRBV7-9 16 CASSWTGEPQSPEAFF TGTGCCAGCAGCTGGACAGGCGAACCCCAGTCCCCTGAAGCTTTCTTT
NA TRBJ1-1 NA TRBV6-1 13 CASSLLGDSEAFF TGTGCCAGCAGTCTCCTGGGGGACTCTGAAGCTTTCTTT
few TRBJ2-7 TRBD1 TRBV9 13 CASSVGDRYEQYF TGTGCCAGCAGCGTAGGGGACAGATACGAGCAGTACTTC
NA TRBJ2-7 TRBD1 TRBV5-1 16 CASSLDLAQGQYEQYF TGCGCCAGCAGCTTGGACTTGGCACAGGGGCAATACGAGCAGTACTTC
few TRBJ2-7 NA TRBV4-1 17 CASSPPGTSLLMGEQYF TGCGCCAGCAGCCCCCCCGGCACCTCCCTCTTGATGGGGGAGCAGTACTTC
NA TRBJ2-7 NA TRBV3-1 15 CASSQVGGRTYEQYF TGTGCCAGCAGCCAAGTAGGGGGAAGAACCTACGAGCAGTACTTC
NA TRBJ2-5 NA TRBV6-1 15 CASTSGGGALETQYF TGTGCCAGCACCTCCGGCGGGGGCGCATTGGAGACCCAGTACTTC
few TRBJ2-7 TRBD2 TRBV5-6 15 CASSIGTSGRWEQYF TGTGCCAGCAGCATCGGGACTAGCGGGAGGTGGGAGCAGTACTTC
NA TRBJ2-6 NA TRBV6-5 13 CASSYGTAVALTF TGTGCCAGCAGTTACGGGACCGCTGTCGCCCTGACTTTC
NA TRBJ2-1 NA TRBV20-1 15 CSAGSQELSYNEQFF TGCAGTGCGGGAAGCCAGGAGCTGTCCTACAATGAGCAGTTCTTC
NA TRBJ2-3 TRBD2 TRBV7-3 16 CASSFGGRRRTDTQYF TGTGCCAGCAGCTTTGGCGGGAGAAGGAGAACAGATACGCAGTATTTT
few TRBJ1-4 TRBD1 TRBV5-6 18 CASSFGQGKYPTNEKLFF TGTGCCAGCAGCTTCGGACAGGGGAAGTACCCAACTAATGAAAAACTGTTTTTT
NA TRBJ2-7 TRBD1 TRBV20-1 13 CSARRQGAGEQYF TGCAGTGCTAGACGCCAGGGGGCAGGCGAGCAGTACTTC
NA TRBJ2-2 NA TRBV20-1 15 CSASPSEWSNGELFF TGCAGTGCTAGTCCATCCGAGTGGTCTAACGGGGAGCTGTTTTTT
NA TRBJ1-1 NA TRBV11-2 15 CASSLYVSLNTEAFF TGTGCCAGCAGCTTATACGTCAGCTTGAACACTGAAGCTTTCTTT
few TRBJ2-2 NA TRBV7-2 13 CASSLTPTGELFF TGTGCCAGCAGCTTAACCCCCACCGGGGAGCTGTTTTTT
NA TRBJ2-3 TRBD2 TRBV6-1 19 CASSPGFPSGRLSTDTQYF TGTGCCAGCAGCCCCGGCTTCCCTAGCGGCCGACTATCCACAGATACGCAGTATTTT
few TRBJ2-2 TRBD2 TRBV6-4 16 CASSDGLGTSPGELFF TGTGCCAGCAGTGACGGCCTCGGGACTAGCCCCGGGGAGCTGTTTTTT
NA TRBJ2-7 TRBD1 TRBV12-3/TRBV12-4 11 CASSSTGTGSF TGTGCCAGCAGCTCAACCGGGACAGGTTCTTTC
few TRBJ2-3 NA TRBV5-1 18 CASSLVELGTASTDTQYF TGCGCCAGCAGCTTGGTGGAGTTGGGAACCGCTAGCACAGATACGCAGTATTTT
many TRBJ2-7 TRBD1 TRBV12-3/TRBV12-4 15 CASSLTGTGAYEQYF TGTGCCAGCAGTTTGACCGGGACAGGAGCCTACGAGCAGTACTTC
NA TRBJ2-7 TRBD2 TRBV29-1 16 CSVAGQVTGTSYEQYF TGCAGCGTTGCGGGGCAGGTGACCGGGACTAGCTACGAGCAGTACTTC
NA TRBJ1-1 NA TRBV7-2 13 CASSLMANTEDFF TGTGCCAGCAGCTTAATGGCGAACACTGAAGATTTCTTT
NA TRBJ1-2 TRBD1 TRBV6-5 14 CASSYDYRGYGYTF TGTGCCAGCAGTTACGACTACAGGGGGTATGGCTACACCTTC
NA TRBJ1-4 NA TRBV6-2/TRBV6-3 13 CASSDRPDEKLFF TGTGCCAGCAGCGACAGGCCGGATGAAAAACTGTTTTTT
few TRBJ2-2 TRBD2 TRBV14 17 CASSLGLATTRGGELFF TGTGCCAGCAGCCTGGGACTAGCGACTACCAGGGGCGGGGAGCTGTTTTTT
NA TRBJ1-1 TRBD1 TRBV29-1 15 CSVDRGLAGGAEAFF TGCAGCGTTGACAGGGGGCTGGCCGGGGGTGCTGAAGCTTTCTTT
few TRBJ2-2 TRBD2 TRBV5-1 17 CASSLMGTSVNTGELFF TGCGCCAGCAGCTTAATGGGGACTAGCGTGAACACCGGGGAGCTGTTTTTT
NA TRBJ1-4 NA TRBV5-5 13 CASSLALNEKLFF TGTGCCAGCAGCTTAGCGTTAAACGAAAAACTGTTTTTT
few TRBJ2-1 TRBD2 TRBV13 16 CASSEPGLAGYNEQFF TGTGCCAGCAGCGAACCGGGACTAGCGGGTTACAATGAGCAGTTCTTC
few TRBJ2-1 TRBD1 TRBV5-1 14 CASNGGQGGDEQFF TGCGCCAGCAATGGGGGACAGGGAGGCGATGAGCAGTTCTTC
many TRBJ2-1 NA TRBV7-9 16 CASSLEAYQPYNEQFF TGTGCCAGCAGCTTAGAGGCTTACCAGCCCTACAATGAGCAGTTCTTC